The TCR beta chain under discussion was sequenced for a study of human T cells and chemical hapten exposure. The study's findings and limits: Compared to controls, expanded TCRs made significantly more large clusters of similar CDR3s.

As to time point: patch test 2, 6 weeks after DPC sensitization. The treatment was: therapeutic diphenylcyclopropenone sensitization with weekly scalp DPC. Each CDR3 protein is one row after TCRdb ran MiXCR on the RACE reads. The data show approximately 100,000 distinct CDR3 sequences, roughly a tenth seen once. Many counts were recorded for this clonotype. Its antigen is currently unknown. This clonotype originated in a woman aged 40 to 55 with alopecia areata. Some clones in this sample may be carry-over from other donors' samples. The source material was whole blood, sampled in connection with sensitization to the hapten diphenylcyclopropenone (DPC).

In DNA, the CDR3 is TGCAGTGCTAGTCCCACAACGGGGGCCCTTAATGAAAAACTGTTTTTT. It is translated as CSASPTTGALNEKLFF. V and J are TRBV20-1 and TRBJ1-4; weak D call: TRBD1 (6 bases). With 3 bases removed from V and 4 bases from J, the gap between germline ends came to 18 bases. The CDR3 totals 16 residues. Germline assignment: CDR1 DFQATT and CDR2 SNEGSKA (reference sequence).